The entry below gives a single T cell receptor beta chain sequence along with its context. This clonotype was seen a handful of times. Its antigen remains undetermined. Nothing much larger sits one base from this clone, and base qualities are not available. The data were obtained in a study of T cells after yellow fever vaccination (dated by TCRdb to about 2019). With regard to the full study: Libraries from fractions with low cell numbers were prepared with the SMART-Seq v4 Ultra Low Input RNA kit. Bulk TCR alpha and beta repertoires were sequenced longitudinally to track T-cell clones before and after primary and booster YFV17D yellow fever vaccination. Two healthy male donors made up the cohort, one aged 18 to 30 years and the other aged 30 to 40 years. Blood was collected at multiple timepoints before and after primary and secondary immunization, and bulk PBMC replicates and cell subsets were isolated. What the study reported, not specific to this receptor: Computational filtering was required because FACS-sorted repertoires could contain abundant contaminating clonotypes from the bulk population. After the booster, most clones that had expanded after primary vaccination were detected again (around 97% of CD4 and around nine tenths of CD8), suggesting broad maintenance of memory. The study included only two donors, which limits how far the findings can be generalized. A small fraction of clonotypes showed up in both the CD4 and CD8 compartments, probably as a result of convergent recombination. Compared with the primary T-cell response, the secondary T-cell response was weaker but faster, peaking on day 5 rather than day 15.

Instrument on record: Illumina NovaSeq 6000. TCR cDNA was made using 5'RACE template switching, a step that added a universal primer site and unique molecular identifiers. cDNA synthesis was primed from both the TCR alpha and TCR beta constant segments. Two PCR steps were used to amplify libraries, with sample barcodes and sequencing adapters being added in the second step. Sequencing of libraries was done on Illumina HiSeq 2500 (2x100 bp) or NovaSeq (2x150 bp). The study's processing was this. Reads were demultiplexed and collapsed into UMI consensus sequences with MIGEC, and V(D)J alignment was performed with MiXCR. Clonotypes responding to the vaccine were identified with edgeR on replicate PBMC samples, with the criteria of FDR below 0.01 and a log2 fold change above 5 up to day 15. CD4 or CD8 identity was assigned to each bulk clonotype according to whether the clonotype was present at higher abundance in the sequenced CD4 repertoire or the sequenced CD8 repertoire. TCRdb's own reprocessing of the public reads used fastp at Q25 and MiXCR and kept productive beta chains. Records with the same CDR3 protein are collapsed into one entry carrying the most frequent genes and DNA. TCRdb, not the original authors, processed these V and J calls. The sample records approximately 93,000 distinct CDR3 sequences, around 5.5% of which are singletons. Clones ranked in the top ten supply about 40% of the sample.

Including the terminal cysteine and phenylalanine, the CDR3 comprises 16 residues. The only DNA kept is the CDR3, 48 bases in frame from the first base. CDR1 is given as SGHVS and CDR2 as FQNEAQ, both from the germline V gene. Trimming removed 5 bases from V and 4 bases from J, leaving 21 bases between the germline ends. According to the study, the label for this sample's treatment or condition signals: live attenuated yellow fever vaccine strain. PBMCs were isolated from peripheral blood using a standard Ficoll-Paque protocol. Dynabeads CD4 and CD8 positive selection kits were used to isolate the CD4 and CD8 T-cell fractions. TriZol was used to extract RNA from bulk PBMCs, from CD4 and CD8 fractions, and from dextramer-positive and dextramer-negative fractions.

The chain is encoded by TRBV7-8 joined to TRBJ2-7; a tentative D call is TRBD1 (6 bases match). Specimen: CD8+ T cells sorted from PBMCs, collected 10 days after the yellow fever booster vaccination. The origin of this receptor is a man younger than 35 who received the YFV17D yellow fever vaccine. The encoded CDR3 is CASSTPRTVVNYEQYF. The DNA is as follows: TGTGCCAGCAGCACACCCCGGACAGTAGTAAATTACGAGCAGTACTTC.